The clone carrying this T cell receptor beta chain was seen more than once but under ten times. Its target is unknown. The sample belongs to a study of identical twins. MiXCR was run by TCRdb on the 5' RACE reads, yielding one entry per CDR3 protein. The sample consists of some 210,000 distinct CDR3 sequences, around a sixth of them appearing once. General study points: The study drew conclusions from cross-sectional statistical analysis, not from following the same donors. Invariant MAIT and iNKT cells could partly confound zero-insertion analyses.

This sample was also put to use in a study of T cells expressing NK-cell markers. This second study notes: Seven of the eight sequenced donors were HCMV-seropositive; one was seronegative.

What was sequenced was CD8+ T cells sorted from blood. This sequence was found in a young woman in good health.

The CDR3 DNA reads as TGTGCCAGCTCACCCCTGGGCGTGAACACTGAAGCTTTCTTT. As protein: CASSPLGVNTEAFF. The chain uses TRBV18 and TRBJ1-1; no firm D call. Trimming left V 3 bases short and J 0 bases short, with 8 bases between. The length of the CDR3 is 14 residues. Germline V gene data show CDR1 as KGHSH and CDR2 as LQKENI.